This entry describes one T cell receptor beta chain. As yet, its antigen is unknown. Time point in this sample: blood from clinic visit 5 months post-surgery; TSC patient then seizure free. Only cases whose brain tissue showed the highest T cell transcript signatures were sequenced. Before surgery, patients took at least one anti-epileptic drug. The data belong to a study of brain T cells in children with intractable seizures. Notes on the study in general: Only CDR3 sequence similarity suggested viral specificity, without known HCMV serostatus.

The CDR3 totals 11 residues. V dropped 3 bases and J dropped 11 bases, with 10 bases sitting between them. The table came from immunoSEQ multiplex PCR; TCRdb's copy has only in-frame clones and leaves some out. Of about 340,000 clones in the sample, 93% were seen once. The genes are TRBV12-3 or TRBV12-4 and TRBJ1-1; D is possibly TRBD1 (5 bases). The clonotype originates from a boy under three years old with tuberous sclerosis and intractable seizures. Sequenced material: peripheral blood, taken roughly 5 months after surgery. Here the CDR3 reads CASSFGTGAFF. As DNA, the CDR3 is TGTGCCAGCAGTTTCGGGACGGGGGCTTTCTTT.